Following are 12 T cell receptor beta chains from one sample sequenced in a study of radiation and T cells in renal cell carcinoma. Time point: blood 2 weeks post-SBRT. Treatment denoted: 15 Gy SBRT to primary tumor, nephrectomy 4 weeks later. Assay used: immunoSEQ multiplex PCR; TCRdb lists only in-frame clones, some missing. The data hold 100,000 to 150,000 clones, with around nine tenths observed a single time. Material: blood, obtained from a patient whose treatment included radiotherapy and nephrectomy. The source is a woman aged 70 to 79 with renal cell carcinoma.

This clone was recorded once. The rearrangement joins TRBV27 to TRBJ2-5, with unresolved D. The CDR3 length is 13 residues. Germline V lookup: CDR1 MNHEY, CDR2 SMNVEV (reference sequence). Trimming left V 5 bases short and J 5 bases short, with 12 bases between. Written as DNA, the CDR3 is TGTGCCAGCAGTCCTTTCTACACGGAGACCCAGTACTTC. It translates to CASSPFYTETQYF.

The chain combines TRBV6-1 with TRBJ1-5; D may be TRBD1 (6 bases). CDR1 is MNHNS and CDR2 is SASEGT in the germline V gene. This CDR3 is 13 amino acids long. Trimming pared 5 bases from V and 4 bases from J, leaving 9 bases between. The DNA of the CDR3 is TGTGCCAGCAGTTGGACAGAGAATCAGCCCCAGCATTTT. Protein product: CASSWTENQPQHF.

This sequence joins TRBV5-6 and TRBJ1-1, with D unresolved. CDR1 is SGHDT, CDR2 YYEEEE, per germline. This CDR3 contains 15 residues. Trimming shortened V by 6 bases and J by 1 base, and 16 bases separated the two germline ends. The CDR3 protein is CASNRWRTPNTEAFF. Written as DNA, the CDR3 is TGTGCCAGCAACCGATGGCGCACTCCGAACACTGAAGCTTTCTTT.

This sequence joins TRBV19 and TRBJ2-2; D unresolved. Germline V gene sequence: CDR1 LNHDA, CDR2 SQIVND (reference sequence). Trimming shortened V by 5 bases and J by 13 bases, and 11 bases separated the two germline ends. CDR3 length: 11 residues. The CDR3 loop reads CASSLGRWLFF. In DNA, the CDR3 is TGTGCCAGTAGTTTGGGTAGATGGCTGTTTTTT.

This clone was seen a handful of times. The chain has TRBV15 and TRBJ1-2; D uncertain. Germline lookup yields CDR1 LNHNV and CDR2 YYDKDF (reference sequence). This CDR3 is built from 13 residues. The V end was cut by 0 bases, the J end by 5 bases, with 7 bases between. CDR3 nucleotides: TGTGCCACCAGCAGAGATCTACGGTATGGCTACACCTTC. Translating gives CATSRDLRYGYTF.

The chain recombines TRBV19 with TRBJ1-1; no firm D call. Trimming left V 6 bases short and J 5 bases short, with 16 bases between. CDR1 LNHDA and CDR2 SQIVND come from the germline V gene (reference sequence). The CDR3 covers 14 residues. CDR3: CASSRKGSETEAFF. The DNA for the CDR3 is TGTGCCAGTAGCCGAAAGGGCTCGGAAACTGAAGCTTTCTTT.

This clone was recorded only once. The V gene is TRBV6-5, the J gene TRBJ1-1; maybe TRBD1 (6 bases). Per the germline V gene, CDR1 is MNHEY and CDR2 is SVGAGI. V was pared by 5 bases and J by 0 bases, with 10 bases between. The CDR3 loop spans 14 amino acids. The CDR3 bases are TGTGCCAGCAGTCTCGGACAGCTGAACACTGAAGCTTTCTTT. Translating it yields CASSLGQLNTEAFF.

This chain joins TRBV19 and TRBJ2-3; 15 bases fit TRBD2. Germline values: CDR1 LNHDA, CDR2 SQIVND (reference sequence). The CDR3 extends over 15 amino acids. With V trimmed by 9 bases and J by 4 bases, 5 bases remained unmatched. The CDR3 is CASKGTSGGSDTQYF. The CDR3, as DNA: TGTGCCAGCAAAGGGACTAGCGGGGGGTCAGATACGCAGTATTTT.

This rearrangement joins TRBV7-3 to TRBJ2-2, with 7 bases identical to TRBD1. Germline V gene lookup returns CDR1 SGHTA and CDR2 FQGTGA. This CDR3 region has 13 residues. After removal of 4 bases from V and 5 bases from J, the junction contained 1 base not matched to a gene. CDR3 residues: CASSSDRTGELFF. The DNA for the CDR3 is TGTGCCAGCAGCTCGGACAGGACCGGGGAGCTGTTTTTT.

This clone has a single count. The gene calls are TRBV5-1 and TRBJ1-1; D might be TRBD1 (5 bases). The CDR3 sequence is 15 residues long. Germline V gene lookup returns CDR1 SGHRS and CDR2 YFSETQ. The V end lost 4 bases, the J end lost 3 bases, and 16 bases lay between the germline ends. The CDR3 nucleotides are TGCGCCAGCAGCCCCTCCTGGGGCGGGGACACTGAAGCTTTCTTT. Translating gives CASSPSWGGDTEAFF.

V is TRBV4-3 and J is TRBJ2-5; 8 bases map to TRBD2. V shed 0 bases and J 4 bases; nucleotides not matched to a gene: 10. The CDR3 consists of 17 residues. The V gene's germline CDR1 is LGHNA and CDR2 YSLEER. The CDR3 is CASSQDKWRGEGETQYF. The CDR3 coding sequence is TGCGCCAGCAGCCAAGATAAGTGGCGGGGGGAGGGAGAGACCCAGTACTTC.

The chain is built from TRBV5-6 and TRBJ1-1; the match to TRBD1 covers 7 bases. V dropped 2 bases and J dropped 1; count of bases not matched to a gene: 8. The CDR3 consists of 16 residues. CDR1 SGHDT and CDR2 YYEEEE come from the germline V gene. CDR3 region: CASSLRRTGKNTEAFF. Here the CDR3 DNA reads TGTGCCAGCAGCTTACGAAGGACAGGAAAGAACACTGAAGCTTTCTTT.